This T cell receptor beta chain was obtained from a study of T cell clusters in autoimmune cytopenias. About the study: The mean age of healthy donor controls was around 57 years, the median roughly 59 years.

TRB amplification used approximately 0.25 ug of peripheral blood genomic DNA. By frequency, this clonotype registers medium-sized (0.01 to 0.1%). Multiplex touch-down PCR amplified TRB using TRB-A and TRB-B pools in one tube. TCRdb re-analyzed the multiplex PCR reads; it lists each CDR3 protein once, without DNA. This sample contains more than 6,000 distinct CDR3 sequences. The CDR3 length is 11 residues. CDR1 and CDR2 (germline): MNHEY, SVGEGT. These data were likewise used in another study, on T cell repertoires in aging, cancer and after chemotherapy. Turning to that study: Compared with age-matched healthy donors, untreated hematological or solid cancer patients showed higher blood TCR clonality.

The clonotype comes from a human donor in good health. Specimen: peripheral blood. The chain is built from TRBV6-2 or TRBV6-3 and TRBJ2-7. The CDR3 loop reads CASSYYYEQYF.